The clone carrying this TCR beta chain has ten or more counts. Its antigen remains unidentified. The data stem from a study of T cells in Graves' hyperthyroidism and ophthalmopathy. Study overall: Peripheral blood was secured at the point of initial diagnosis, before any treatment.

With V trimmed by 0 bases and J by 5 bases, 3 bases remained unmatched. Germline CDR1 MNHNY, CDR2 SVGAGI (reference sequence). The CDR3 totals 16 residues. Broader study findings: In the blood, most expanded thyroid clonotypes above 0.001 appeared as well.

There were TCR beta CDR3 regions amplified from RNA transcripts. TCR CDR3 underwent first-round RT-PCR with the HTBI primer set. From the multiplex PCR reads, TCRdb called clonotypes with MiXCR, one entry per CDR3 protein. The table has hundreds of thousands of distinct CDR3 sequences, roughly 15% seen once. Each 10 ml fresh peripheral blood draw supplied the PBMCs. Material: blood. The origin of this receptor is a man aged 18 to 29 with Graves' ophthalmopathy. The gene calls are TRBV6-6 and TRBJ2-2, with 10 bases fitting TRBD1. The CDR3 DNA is TGTGCCAGCAGTTACTCGACAGGGGGCGCGACCGGGGAGCTGTTTTTT. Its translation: CASSYSTGGATGELFF.